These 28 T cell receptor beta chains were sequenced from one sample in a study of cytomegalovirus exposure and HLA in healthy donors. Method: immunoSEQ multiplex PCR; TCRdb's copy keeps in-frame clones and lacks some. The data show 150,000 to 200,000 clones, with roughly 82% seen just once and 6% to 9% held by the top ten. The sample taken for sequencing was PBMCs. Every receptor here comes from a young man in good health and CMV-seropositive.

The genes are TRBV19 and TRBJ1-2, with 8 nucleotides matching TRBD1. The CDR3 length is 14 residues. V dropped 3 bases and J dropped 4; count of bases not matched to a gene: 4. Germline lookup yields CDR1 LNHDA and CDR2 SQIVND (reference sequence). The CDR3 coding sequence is TGTGCCAGTAGTATGACAGGGGAGGCCTATGGCTACACCTTC. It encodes CASSMTGEAYGYTF.

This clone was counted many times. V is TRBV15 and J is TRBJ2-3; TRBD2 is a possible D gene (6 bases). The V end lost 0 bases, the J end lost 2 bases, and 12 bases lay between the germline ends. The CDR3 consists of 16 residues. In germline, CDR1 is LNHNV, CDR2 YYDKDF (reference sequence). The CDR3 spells CATSRDQSGSTDTQYF. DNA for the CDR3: TGTGCCACCAGCAGAGATCAAAGCGGGTCCACAGATACGCAGTATTTT.

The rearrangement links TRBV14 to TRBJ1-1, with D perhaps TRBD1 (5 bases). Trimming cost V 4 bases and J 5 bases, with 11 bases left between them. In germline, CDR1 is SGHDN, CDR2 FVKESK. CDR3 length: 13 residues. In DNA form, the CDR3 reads TGTGCCAGCAGCCGCAGGGATTTGACTGAAGCTTTCTTT. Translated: CASSRRDLTEAFF.

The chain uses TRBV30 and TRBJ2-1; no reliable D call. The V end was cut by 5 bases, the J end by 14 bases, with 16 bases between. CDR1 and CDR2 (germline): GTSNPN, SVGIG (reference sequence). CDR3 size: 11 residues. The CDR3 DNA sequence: TGTGCCTGGTTGGTCGGCGCGGTCAAGTTCTTC. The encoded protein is CAWLVGAVKFF.

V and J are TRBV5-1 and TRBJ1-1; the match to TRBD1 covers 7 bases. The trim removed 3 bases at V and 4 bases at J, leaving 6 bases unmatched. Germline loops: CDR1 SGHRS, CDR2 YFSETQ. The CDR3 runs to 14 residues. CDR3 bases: TGCGCCAGCAGCTGGAGACAGGGTGGCACTGAAGCTTTCTTT. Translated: CASSWRQGGTEAFF.

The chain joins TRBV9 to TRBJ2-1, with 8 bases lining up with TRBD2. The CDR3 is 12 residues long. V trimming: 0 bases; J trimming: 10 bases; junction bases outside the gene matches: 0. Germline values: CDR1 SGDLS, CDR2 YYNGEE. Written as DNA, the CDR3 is TGTGCCAGCAGCGTAGTAGCGGGAGAGCAGTTCTTC. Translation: CASSVVAGEQFF.

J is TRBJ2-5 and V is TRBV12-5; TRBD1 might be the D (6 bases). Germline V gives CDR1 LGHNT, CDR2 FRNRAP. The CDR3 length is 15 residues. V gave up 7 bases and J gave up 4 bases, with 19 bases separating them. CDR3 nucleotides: TGTGCTAGTGCCTCACCGGGCCAAGGGGGAGAGACCCAGTACTTC. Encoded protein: CASASPGQGGETQYF.

DNA for the CDR3: TGTGCCTGGAGCCCAGACTCTGGGGCCAACGTCCTGACTTTC. Translating it yields CAWSPDSGANVLTF. This chain connects TRBV30 to TRBJ2-6; D gene uncertain. CDR3 size: 14 residues. The germline V gene has CDR1 GTSNPN and CDR2 SVGIG (reference sequence). Trimming removed 3 bases from V and 0 bases from J, with 6 bases in between. Full variable domain (rest looked up from reference TRBV30 and TRBJ2-6): SQTIHQWPATLVQPVGSPLSLECTVEGTSNPNLYWYRQAAGRGLQLLFYSVGIGQISSEVPQNLSASRPQDRQFILSSKKLLLSDSGFYLCAWSPDSGANVLTFGAGSRLTVL.

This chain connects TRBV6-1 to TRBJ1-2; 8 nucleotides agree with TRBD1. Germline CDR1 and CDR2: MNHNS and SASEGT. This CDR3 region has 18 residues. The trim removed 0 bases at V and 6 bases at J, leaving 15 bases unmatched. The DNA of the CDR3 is TGTGCCAGCAGTGAAGCGAGAGTGGGCAGGGGGCGCGGGGATGGCTACACCTTC. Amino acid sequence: CASSEARVGRGRGDGYTF.

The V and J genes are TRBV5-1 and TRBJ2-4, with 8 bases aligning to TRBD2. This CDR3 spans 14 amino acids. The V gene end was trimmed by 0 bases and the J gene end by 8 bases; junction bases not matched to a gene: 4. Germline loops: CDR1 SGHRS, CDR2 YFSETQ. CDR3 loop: CASSLGAGGHIQYF. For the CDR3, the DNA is TGCGCCAGCAGCTTGGGGGCGGGAGGACACATTCAGTACTTC. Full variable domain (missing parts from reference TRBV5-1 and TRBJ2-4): KAGVTQTPRYLIKTRGQQVTLSCSPISGHRSVSWYQQTPGQGLQFLFEYFSETQRNKGNFPGRFSGRQFSNSRSEMNVSTLELGDSALYLCASSLGAGGHIQYFGAGTRLSVL.

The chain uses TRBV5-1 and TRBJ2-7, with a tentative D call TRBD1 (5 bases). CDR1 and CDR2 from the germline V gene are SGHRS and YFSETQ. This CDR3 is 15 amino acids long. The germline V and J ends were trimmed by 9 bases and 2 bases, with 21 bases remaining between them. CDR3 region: CATRSDPRTTYEQYF. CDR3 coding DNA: TGCGCCACCAGATCCGACCCGCGGACAACCTACGAGCAGTACTTC. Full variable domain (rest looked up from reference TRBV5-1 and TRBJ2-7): KAGVTQTPRYLIKTRGQQVTLSCSPISGHRSVSWYQQTPGQGLQFLFEYFSETQRNKGNFPGRFSGRQFSNSRSEMNVSTLELGDSALYLCATRSDPRTTYEQYFGPGTRLTVT.

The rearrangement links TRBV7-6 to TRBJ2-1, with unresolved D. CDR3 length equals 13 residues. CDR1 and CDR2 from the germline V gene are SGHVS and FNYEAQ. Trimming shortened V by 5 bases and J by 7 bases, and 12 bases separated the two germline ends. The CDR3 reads CASSPEEDNEQFF. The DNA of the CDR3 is TGTGCCAGCAGCCCTGAGGAAGATAATGAGCAGTTCTTC.

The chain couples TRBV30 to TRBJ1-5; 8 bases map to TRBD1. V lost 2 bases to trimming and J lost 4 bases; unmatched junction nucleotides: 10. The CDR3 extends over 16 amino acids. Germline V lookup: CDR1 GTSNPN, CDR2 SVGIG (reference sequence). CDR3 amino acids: CAWSQQTGARNQPQHF. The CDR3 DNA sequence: TGTGCCTGGAGTCAGCAGACAGGGGCGAGAAATCAGCCCCAGCATTTT. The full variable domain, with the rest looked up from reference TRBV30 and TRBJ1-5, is SQTIHQWPATLVQPVGSPLSLECTVEGTSNPNLYWYRQAAGRGLQLLFYSVGIGQISSEVPQNLSASRPQDRQFILSSKKLLLSDSGFYLCAWSQQTGARNQPQHFGDGTRLSIL.

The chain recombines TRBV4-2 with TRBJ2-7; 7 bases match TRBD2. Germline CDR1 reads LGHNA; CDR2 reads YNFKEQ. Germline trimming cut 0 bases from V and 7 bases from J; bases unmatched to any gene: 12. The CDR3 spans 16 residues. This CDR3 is CASSQDPGGGVVEQYF. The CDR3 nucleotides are TGTGCCAGCAGCCAAGATCCTGGGGGGGGAGTGGTTGAGCAGTACTTC.

The CDR3 bases are TGCGCCAGCAGCCAGAGGACAGGTCCCTACGAGCAGTACTTC. Translating it yields CASSQRTGPYEQYF. This chain uses TRBV4-3 with TRBJ2-7; 7 positions match TRBD1. This CDR3 has 14 residues. In germline, CDR1 is LGHNA, CDR2 YSLEER. V trimming: 3 bases; J trimming: 2 bases; junction bases outside the gene matches: 4.

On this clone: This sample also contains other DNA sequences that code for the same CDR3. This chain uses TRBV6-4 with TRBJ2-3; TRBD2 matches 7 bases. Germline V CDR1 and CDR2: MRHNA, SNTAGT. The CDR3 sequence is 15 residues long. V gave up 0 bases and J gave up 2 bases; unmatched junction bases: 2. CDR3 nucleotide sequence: TGTGCCAGCAGTGACTCTGGGAGGGCCACAGATACGCAGTATTTT. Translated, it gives CASSDSGRATDTQYF.

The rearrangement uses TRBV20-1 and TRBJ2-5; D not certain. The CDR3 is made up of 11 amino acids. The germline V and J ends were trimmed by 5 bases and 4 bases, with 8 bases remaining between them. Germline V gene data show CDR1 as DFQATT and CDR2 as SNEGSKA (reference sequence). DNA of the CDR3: TGCAGTGCTGGCGAGCGAGAGACCCAGTACTTC. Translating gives CSAGERETQYF.

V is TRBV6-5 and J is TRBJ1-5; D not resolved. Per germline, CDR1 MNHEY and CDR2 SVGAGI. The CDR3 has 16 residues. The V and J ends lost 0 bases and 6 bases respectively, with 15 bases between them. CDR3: CASSYSAGSPSQPQHF. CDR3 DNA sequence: TGTGCCAGCAGTTACTCGGCAGGATCCCCGAGTCAGCCCCAGCATTTT.

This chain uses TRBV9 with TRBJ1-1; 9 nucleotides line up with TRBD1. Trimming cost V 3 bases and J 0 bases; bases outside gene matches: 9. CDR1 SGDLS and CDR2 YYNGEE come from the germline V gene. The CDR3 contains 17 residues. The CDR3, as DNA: TGTGCCAGCAGCGCAATAAGGACAGGGGTCATGAACACTGAAGCTTTCTTT. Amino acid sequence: CASSAIRTGVMNTEAFF.

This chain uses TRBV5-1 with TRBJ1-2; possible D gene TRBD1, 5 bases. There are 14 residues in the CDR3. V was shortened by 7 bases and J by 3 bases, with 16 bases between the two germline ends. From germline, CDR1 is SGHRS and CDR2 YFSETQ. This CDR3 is CASRVGQTDYGYTF. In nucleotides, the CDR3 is TGCGCCAGCCGCGTTGGACAAACCGACTATGGCTACACCTTC.

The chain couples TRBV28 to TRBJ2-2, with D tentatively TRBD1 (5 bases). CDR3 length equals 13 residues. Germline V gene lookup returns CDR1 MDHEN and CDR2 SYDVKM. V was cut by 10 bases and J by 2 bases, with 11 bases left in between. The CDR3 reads CATRQGNTGELFF. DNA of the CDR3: TGTGCCACCCGGCAGGGCAACACCGGGGAGCTGTTTTTT. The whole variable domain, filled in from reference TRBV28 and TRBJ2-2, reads DVKVTQSSRYLVKRTGEKVFLECVQDMDHENMFWYRQDPGLGLRLIYFSYDVKMKEKGDIPEGYSVSREKKERFSLILESASTNQTSMYLCATRQGNTGELFFGEGSRLTVL.

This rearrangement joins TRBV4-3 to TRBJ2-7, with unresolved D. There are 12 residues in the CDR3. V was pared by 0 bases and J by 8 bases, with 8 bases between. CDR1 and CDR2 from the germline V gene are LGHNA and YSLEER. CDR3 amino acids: CASSQDRGQQYF. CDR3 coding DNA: TGCGCCAGCAGCCAAGATCGCGGCCAGCAGTACTTC.

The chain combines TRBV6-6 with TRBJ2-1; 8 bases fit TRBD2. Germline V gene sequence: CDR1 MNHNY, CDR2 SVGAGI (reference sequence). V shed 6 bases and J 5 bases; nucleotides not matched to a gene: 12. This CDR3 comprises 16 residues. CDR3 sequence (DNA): TGTGCCAGCAGAACCGGGACTAGTGTCCAGAACAATGAGCAGTTCTTC. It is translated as CASRTGTSVQNNEQFF.

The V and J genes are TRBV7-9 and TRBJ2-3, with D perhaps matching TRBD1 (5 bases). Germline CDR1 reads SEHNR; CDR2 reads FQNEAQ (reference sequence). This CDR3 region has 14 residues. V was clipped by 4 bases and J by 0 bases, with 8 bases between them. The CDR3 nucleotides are TGTGCCAGCAGCTCCGACAGAAGCACAGATACGCAGTATTTT. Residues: CASSSDRSTDTQYF. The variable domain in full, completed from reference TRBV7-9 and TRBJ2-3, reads DTGVSQNPRHKITKRGQNVTFRCDPISEHNRLYWYRQTLGQGPEFLTYFQNEAQLEKSRLLSDRFSAERPKGSFSTLEIQRTEQGDSAMYLCASSSDRSTDTQYFGPGTRLTVL.

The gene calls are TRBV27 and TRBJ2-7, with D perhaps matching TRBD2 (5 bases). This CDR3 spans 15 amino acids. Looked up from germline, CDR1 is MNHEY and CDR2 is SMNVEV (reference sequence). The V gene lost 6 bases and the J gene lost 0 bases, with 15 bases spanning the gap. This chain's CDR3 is CASSPDGDISYEQYF. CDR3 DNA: TGTGCCAGCAGCCCGGACGGGGATATCTCCTACGAGCAGTACTTC.

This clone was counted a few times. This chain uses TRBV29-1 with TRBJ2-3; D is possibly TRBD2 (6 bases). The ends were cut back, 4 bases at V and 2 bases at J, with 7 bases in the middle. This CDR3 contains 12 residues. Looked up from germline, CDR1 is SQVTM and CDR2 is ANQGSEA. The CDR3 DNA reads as TGCAGCGTTGTAGCGGACACAGATACGCAGTATTTT. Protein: CSVVADTDTQYF.

Written as DNA, the CDR3 is TGTGCCAGTAGTATAAGTAGAAATAGCAATCAGCCCCAGCATTTT. Its translation: CASSISRNSNQPQHF. The J gene is TRBJ1-5, the V gene TRBV19; D is unclear. In germline, CDR1 is LNHDA, CDR2 SQIVND (reference sequence). This CDR3 spans 15 amino acids. Trimming took 2 bases from V and 0 from J, leaving 8 bases between them. The variable domain in full, with the rest retrieved from reference TRBV19 and TRBJ1-5, is DGGITQSPKYLFRKEGQNVTLSCEQNLNHDAMYWYRQDPGQGLRLIYYSQIVNDFQKGDIAEGYSVSREKKESFPLTVTSAQKNPTAFYLCASSISRNSNQPQHFGDGTRLSIL.

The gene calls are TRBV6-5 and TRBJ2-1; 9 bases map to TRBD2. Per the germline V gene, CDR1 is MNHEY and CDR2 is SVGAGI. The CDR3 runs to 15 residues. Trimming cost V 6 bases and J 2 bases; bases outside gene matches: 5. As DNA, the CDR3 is TGTGCCAGCAGCCTTAGCGGGAGACCCTACAATGAGCAGTTCTTC. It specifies CASSLSGRPYNEQFF.